Shown below are 3 T cell receptor beta chains from a single sample sequenced in a study of CD8+ T cells in alopecia areata. cDNA serving as the sequencing template came from extracted, reverse transcribed RNA. Libraries were prepared by immunoSEQ multiplex PCR; TCRdb keeps only in-frame clonotypes and omits some of them. There are 100,000 to 150,000 clones in the sample; 45% to 50% occur only once, and about 10% lies in the top ten. Sequencing was done on a sample of NKG2D-low CD8+ T cells sorted from blood. The receptors shown here come from a human donor with alopecia areata.

The chain recombines TRBV29-1 with TRBJ1-1, with 7 nucleotides matching TRBD1. This CDR3 spans 13 amino acids. V shed 7 bases, J shed 3 bases, and the junction held 8 bases outside the gene matches. Per the germline V gene, CDR1 is SQVTM and CDR2 is ANQGSEA. The CDR3 DNA reads as TGCAGCGCCTTGACAGGGTGGGACACTGAAGCTTTCTTT. This encodes CSALTGWDTEAFF.

The rearrangement joins TRBV4-2 to TRBJ2-5; D is perhaps TRBD2 (6 bases). Germline V gene lookup returns CDR1 LGHNA and CDR2 YNFKEQ. Trimming left V 0 bases short and J 5 bases short, with 13 bases between. This CDR3 contains 15 residues. DNA of the CDR3: TGTGCCAGCAGCCAAGAAATGACTAGGCAGGAGACCCAGTACTTC. This sequence encodes CASSQEMTRQETQYF.

The chain employs TRBV2 and TRBJ2-7; D may be TRBD1 or TRBD2 (5 bases each). Trimming removed 8 bases from V and 3 bases from J, with 8 bases in between. Germline V lookup: CDR1 SNHLY, CDR2 FYNNEI. This CDR3 has 11 residues. The CDR3 region has the DNA TGTGCCAGCTTTGGGGGCTACGAGCAGTACTTC. It yields the protein CASFGGYEQYF. The full variable domain, with the rest looked up from reference TRBV2 and TRBJ2-7, is EPEVTQTPSHQVTQMGQEVILRCVPISNHLYFYWYRQILGQKVEFLVSFYNNEISEKSEIFDDQFSVERPDGSNFTLKIRSTKLEDSAMYFCASFGGYEQYFGPGTRLTVT.